Given below is one T cell receptor (beta chain) in context. Antigen specificity is unknown. Naive CD8 cells lacked CD45RO, underwent positive selection for CCR7 and left out terminally differentiated effector memory CD45RA+ cells. Adult Caucasians living in Nashville, Tennessee made up all of the donors. The CDR3 consists of 15 residues. The V end lost 5 bases, the J end lost 1 base, and 12 bases lay between the germline ends. From germline, CDR1 is SGHVS and CDR2 FNYEAQ. This sample was taken from a study of shared clonotypes between healthy human individuals. Study context: Researchers assigned three CD4 naive, three CD4 memory, two CD8 naive and one CD8 memory plate to each donor.

Findings and limits, study-wide: Generally, estimated richness proved larger in naive subsets than it did in memory subsets.

The repertoire was sequenced with immunoSEQ multiplex PCR; TCRdb's copy has only in-frame clones and lacks some. The sample records around 1,900,000 clones, around 93% being singletons. The chain combines TRBV7-6 with TRBJ2-1; D possibly corresponds to TRBD2 (5 bases). Input material: naive CD8+ T cells from PBMCs. This clonotype originated in a man aged 18 to 30 in good health. Some clones in this sample may be carry-over from other donors' samples. CDR3 DNA sequence: TGTGCCAGCAGCCCTTCCGGGATTTCCTACAATGAGCAGTTCTTC. Protein product: CASSPSGISYNEQFF.